This T cell receptor beta chain came from a study of PD-1 blockade in mismatch repair-deficient tumors. Study-wide context: Patients had over 10 mismatch repair-deficient cancer types, all previously treated and progressing.

Measured with immunoSEQ multiplex PCR; TCRdb has only the in-frame clones, and not every one. This sample has about 60,000 clones, with about 91% found just once. V trimming: 6 bases; J trimming: 6 bases; junction bases outside the gene matches: 6. The CDR3 has 13 residues. Germline V CDR1 and CDR2: MNHEY, SMNVEV (reference sequence). Mismatch repair deficiency was confirmed in all patients, by PCR or immunohistochemistry. The sequenced sample was peripheral blood, obtained 52 weeks after starting pembrolizumab. V usage is TRBV27 and J usage is TRBJ2-3; 7 bases match TRBD1. The receptor comes from an adult with mismatch repair-deficient cancer. CDR3 amino acids: CASSGQASDTQYF. The CDR3 DNA sequence: TGTGCCAGCAGCGGACAGGCCTCCGATACGCAGTATTTT.